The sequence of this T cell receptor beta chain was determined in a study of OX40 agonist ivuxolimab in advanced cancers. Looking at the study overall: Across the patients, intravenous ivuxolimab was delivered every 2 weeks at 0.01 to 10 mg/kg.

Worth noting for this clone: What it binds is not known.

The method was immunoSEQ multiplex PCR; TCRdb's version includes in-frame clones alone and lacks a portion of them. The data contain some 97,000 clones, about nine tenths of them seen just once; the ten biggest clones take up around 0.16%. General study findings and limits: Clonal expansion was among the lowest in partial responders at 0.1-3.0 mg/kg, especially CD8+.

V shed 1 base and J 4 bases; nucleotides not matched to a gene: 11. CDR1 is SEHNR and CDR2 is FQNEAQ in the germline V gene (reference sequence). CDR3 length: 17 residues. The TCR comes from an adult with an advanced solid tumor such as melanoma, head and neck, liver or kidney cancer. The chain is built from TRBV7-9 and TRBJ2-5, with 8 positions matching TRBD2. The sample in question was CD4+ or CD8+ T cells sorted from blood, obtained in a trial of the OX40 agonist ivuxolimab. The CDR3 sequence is CASSLGSGVAGRETQYF. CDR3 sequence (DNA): TGTGCCAGCAGCTTAGGTTCTGGGGTAGCGGGGCGAGAGACCCAGTACTTC.